Only a few counts were recorded for the clone carrying this TCR beta chain. Its antigen is not known. The entry originates in a study of CD8 T cells in ankylosing spondylitis. Study results and limitations: Disease-linked clones had a CD8+ phenotype and relatively low frequency in peripheral blood. Earlier work had already found some motif variants in reactive arthritis synovial fluid and blood.

Library preparation for TCR beta used quantitative 5'-RACE with molecular barcodes. TCRdb fed the 5' RACE reads into MiXCR, producing one record per CDR3 protein. The data show approximately 250,000 distinct CDR3 sequences, 32% seen once. Germline CDR1 reads MDHEN; CDR2 reads SYDVKM. Trimming removed 3 bases from V and 7 bases from J, with 7 bases in between. The CDR3 is 12 residues long. The sequencing sample was made of blood, either unsorted or a sorted T cell fraction (not recorded which). The chain is built from TRBV28 and TRBJ2-1; D possibly corresponds to TRBD1 (5 bases). The TCR was taken from a male donor with ankylosing spondylitis or in good health (not recorded which). The CDR3 DNA sequence: TGTGCCAGCAGTTTTTCAGGGAATGAGCAGTTCTTC. Amino acids: CASSFSGNEQFF.